The sequence of this T cell receptor beta chain was determined in a study of T cells after yellow fever vaccination (dated by TCRdb to between 2018 and 2021). Context from the whole study: The SMART-Seq v4 Ultra Low Input RNA kit was used to prepare libraries from fractions with low cell numbers. To follow T-cell clones before and after primary and booster YFV17D yellow fever vaccination, bulk TCR alpha and beta repertoires were sequenced over time. Two healthy male donors made up the cohort, one aged 18 to 29 years and the other aged 30 to 40 years. Blood samples were taken at several timepoints before and after primary and secondary immunization, and bulk PBMC replicates and cell subsets were isolated. What the work shows at the level of the full study, not this receptor alone: A small share of clonotypes occurred in both CD4 and CD8 compartments, likely arising from convergent recombination. After the booster, most of the clones that had expanded following primary vaccination were detected again (roughly 96% of CD4 and around 88% of CD8), which suggests that memory was broadly maintained. Because only a couple of donors were included in the study, the extent to which the findings can be generalized is limited. Computational filtering was required because FACS-sorted repertoires could contain abundant contaminating clonotypes from the bulk population. Compared with the primary T-cell response, the secondary T-cell response was weaker but faster, peaking on day 5 rather than day 15.

Regarding this clonotype: The antigen it binds to is not known. There are no base qualities to consult, and no much larger clone falls within one base.

The CDR3 goes from the cysteine to the phenylalanine over 14 residues. Of all the DNA, just the CDR3 is kept, 42 bases in frame from base 1. Trimming takes 6 bases from V and 12 bases from J, and the germline ends sit 24 bases apart. TCR cDNA was made using 5'RACE template switching, a step that added a universal primer site and unique molecular identifiers. Priming for cDNA synthesis came from both the TCR alpha and TCR beta constant segments. Library amplification used two PCR steps, and the second PCR step added sample barcodes and sequencing adapters. Sequencing of the libraries was done on either Illumina HiSeq 2500 (2x100 bp) or NovaSeq (2x150 bp). The published analysis was carried out like this. MIGEC was used to demultiplex reads and collapse the reads into UMI consensus sequences, and MiXCR was used for V(D)J alignment. Vaccine-responding clonotypes were identified with edgeR using replicate PBMC samples, with FDR below 0.01 and a log2 fold change above 5 up to day 15 being required. Each bulk clonotype received a CD4 or CD8 identity based on whether the sequenced CD4 or CD8 repertoire contained that clonotype at higher abundance. TCRdb applied fastp at Q25 and MiXCR to the public reads, then kept only in-frame beta chains. Each CDR3 protein gets just one entry, which takes the most common genes and DNA from the rows behind it. The V and J calls were determined by TCRdb, not by the authors. The sample records 500,000 to 650,000 distinct CDR3 sequences, approximately 13% of which are singletons. The top ten constitute just under 15% of the sample.

This specimen's treatment or condition label, interpreted: live attenuated yellow fever vaccine strain. Two biological replicates of bulk PBMCs were collected at each blood-draw timepoint. PBMCs were isolated from peripheral blood using a standard Ficoll-Paque protocol. TriZol was used to extract RNA from bulk PBMCs, CD4 and CD8 fractions, and dextramer-positive and dextramer-negative fractions. The clonotype originates from a man younger than 45 who received the YFV17D yellow fever vaccine. The rearranged segments are TRBV23-1 and TRBJ2-7; TRBD1 is a weak D gene call, 5 bases matching. Being an ORF, TRBV23-1 has a function that is uncertain. Sequences were derived from PBMCs, sampled on the day of the yellow fever booster vaccination. The DNA reads as follows: TGCGCCAGCAGGCAGCAATGGCGCCCTGAGCAGGGGTACTTC. Its protein is CASRQQWRPEQGYF.